This T cell receptor (beta chain) derives from a study of blood T cell repertoires in COVID-19. Study context: The study drew acute and convalescent COVID-19 samples from the United States, Italy and Spain. Sources were T cells, B-cell-depleted T cells, or PBMCs; the material itself was cDNA or gDNA.

Source study methods: Quantification of nucleated cells was approximated via reference gene primer amplification. The protocol was immunoSEQ multiplex PCR, while the TCRdb copy is restricted to in-frame clones and leaves out a portion. That table gives V, J and clone size, and the DNA gave D and trimming. The repertoire holds about 97,000 clones, with roughly 85% as singletons. The germline gives CDR1 SGHRS, CDR2 YFSETQ. The CDR3 contains 14 residues. Trimming removed 3 bases at V and 0 bases at J, with 9 bases between. Sequenced sample: peripheral blood. The origin of this receptor is a man aged 50-60 years with active COVID-19. The chain couples TRBV5-1 to TRBJ1-1, with unresolved D. CDR3 protein: CASSSGVVNTEAFF. CDR3 nucleotide sequence: TGCGCCAGCAGCTCCGGGGTTGTGAACACTGAAGCTTTCTTT.